This T cell receptor beta chain is from a study of blood T cell repertoires in COVID-19. Trimming at V came to 1 base and at J to 12 bases, leaving 6 bases not matched to a gene. The CDR3 sequence is 13 residues long. Authors' data handling: Quantification of nucleated cells was approximated via reference gene primer amplification. The data were produced by immunoSEQ multiplex PCR, yet TCRdb's version contains in-frame clones alone and is incomplete. That table supplies the V and J calls and clone size; D and trimming were determined from the DNA. The data hold 90,000 to 100,000 clones, with approximately 86% observed a single time.

This TCR was sampled from a man at least 80 years old with acute or convalescent COVID-19. Specimen: peripheral blood. This chain joins TRBV12-3 or TRBV12-4 and TRBJ2-7; 10 nucleotides align to TRBD1. CDR3 sequence (DNA): TGTGCCAGCAGTTTAGGGGGACAGGGGCCGGGGTACTTC. This encodes CASSLGGQGPGYF.